The clone carrying this T cell receptor (beta chain) showed up just a few times. Its antigen is unidentified. This record comes from a study of T cells in Graves' hyperthyroidism and ophthalmopathy. Findings and limits, study-wide: Ophthalmopathy could be told apart from stable hyperthyroidism with a 13 V-J model. Most thyroid clonotypes expanded above 0.001 were also detected in blood. The model made its ophthalmopathy prediction, and onset followed a median about 6.8 months later.

The investigators amplified TCR beta CDR3 regions from RNA transcripts. HTBI primers were the set used in a first-round RT-PCR of the TCR CDR3. TCRdb itself ran the multiplex PCR reads through MiXCR, one entry per CDR3 protein. The profile covers 650,000 to 800,000 distinct CDR3 sequences, with 45% appearing a single time and less than 9.5% taken by the ten largest. Clinical symptoms, serum thyroxine and TRAb, thyroid ultrasound and orbital computed tomography together formed the diagnostic basis. V lost 5 bases and J lost 9; bases outside the gene matches: 6. This CDR3 comprises 12 residues. The germline CDR1 and CDR2 sequences are SQVTM and ANQGSEA.

This rearrangement joins TRBV29-1 to TRBJ1-3, with 8 bases identical to TRBD1. Sequencing was carried out using peripheral blood or thyroid tissue (not recorded which). This receptor was obtained from an adult man with Graves' disease, either hyperthyroidism or ophthalmopathy (not recorded which). CDR3 DNA: TGCAGCGTTTTAGCCCAGGGGGCCACCATATATTTT. Amino acids: CSVLAQGATIYF.